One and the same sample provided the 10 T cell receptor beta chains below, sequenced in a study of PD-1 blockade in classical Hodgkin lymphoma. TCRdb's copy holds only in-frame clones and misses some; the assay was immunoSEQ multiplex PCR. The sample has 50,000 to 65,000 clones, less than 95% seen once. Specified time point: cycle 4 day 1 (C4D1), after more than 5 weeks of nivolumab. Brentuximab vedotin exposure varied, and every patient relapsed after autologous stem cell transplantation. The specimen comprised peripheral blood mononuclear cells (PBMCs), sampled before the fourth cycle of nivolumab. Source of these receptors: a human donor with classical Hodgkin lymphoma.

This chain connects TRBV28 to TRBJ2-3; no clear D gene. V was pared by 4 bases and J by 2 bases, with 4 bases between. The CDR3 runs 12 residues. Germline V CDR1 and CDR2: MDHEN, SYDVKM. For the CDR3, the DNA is TGTGCCAGCAGTTCCGTCACAGATACGCAGTATTTT. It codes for CASSSVTDTQYF.

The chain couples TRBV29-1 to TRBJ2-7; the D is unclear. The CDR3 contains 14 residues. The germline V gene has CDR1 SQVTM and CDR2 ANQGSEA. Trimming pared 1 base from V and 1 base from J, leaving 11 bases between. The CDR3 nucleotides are TGCAGCGTTGAAGGGGGTGGCCCTTCCTACGAGCAGTACTTC. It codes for CSVEGGGPSYEQYF.

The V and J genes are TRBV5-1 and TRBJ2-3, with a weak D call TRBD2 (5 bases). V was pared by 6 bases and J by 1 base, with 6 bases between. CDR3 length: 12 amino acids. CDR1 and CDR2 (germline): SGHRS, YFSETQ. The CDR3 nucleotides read TGCGCCAGCAACGGGGGCACAGATACGCAGTATTTT. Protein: CASNGGTDTQYF.

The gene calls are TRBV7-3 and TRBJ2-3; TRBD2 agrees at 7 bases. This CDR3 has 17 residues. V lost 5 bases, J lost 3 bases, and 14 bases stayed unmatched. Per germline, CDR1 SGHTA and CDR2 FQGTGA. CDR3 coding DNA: TGTGCCAGCAGCCCCCAAGTAGGGGCTAGCGGTACAGATACGCAGTATTTT. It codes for CASSPQVGASGTDTQYF.

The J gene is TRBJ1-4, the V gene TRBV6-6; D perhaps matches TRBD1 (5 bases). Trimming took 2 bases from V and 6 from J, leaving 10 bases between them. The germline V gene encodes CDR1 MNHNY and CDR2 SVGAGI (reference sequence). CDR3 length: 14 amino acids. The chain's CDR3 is CASSYQGKDEKLFF. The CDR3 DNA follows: TGTGCCAGCAGTTACCAGGGAAAGGATGAAAAACTGTTTTTT.

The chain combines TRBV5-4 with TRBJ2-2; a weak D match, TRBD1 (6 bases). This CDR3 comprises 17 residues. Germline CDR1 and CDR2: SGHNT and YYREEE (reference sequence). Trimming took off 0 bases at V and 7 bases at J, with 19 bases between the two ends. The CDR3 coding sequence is TGTGCCAGCAGCTTGGGGGCAGGGGCTGGAAGTGGCGGGGAGCTGTTTTTT. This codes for CASSLGAGAGSGGELFF.

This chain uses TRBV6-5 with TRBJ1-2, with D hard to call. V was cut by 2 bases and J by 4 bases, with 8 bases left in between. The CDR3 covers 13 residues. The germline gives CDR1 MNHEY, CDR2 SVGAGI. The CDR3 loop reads CASSYAGTYGYTF. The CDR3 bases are TGTGCCAGCAGTTACGCAGGTACCTATGGCTACACCTTC.

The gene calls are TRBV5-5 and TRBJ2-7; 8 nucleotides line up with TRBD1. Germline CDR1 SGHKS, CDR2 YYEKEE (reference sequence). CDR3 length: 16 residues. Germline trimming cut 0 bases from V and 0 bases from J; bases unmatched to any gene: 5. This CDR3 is CASSLERTGYSYEQYF. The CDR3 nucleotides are TGTGCCAGCAGCTTGGAAAGGACAGGGTACTCCTACGAGCAGTACTTC.

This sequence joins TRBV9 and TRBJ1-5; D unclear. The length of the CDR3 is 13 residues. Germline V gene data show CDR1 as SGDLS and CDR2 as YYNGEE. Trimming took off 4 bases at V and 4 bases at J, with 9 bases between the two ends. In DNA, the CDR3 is TGTGCCAGCAGCCCCGGGTCGAATCAGCCCCAGCATTTT. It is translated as CASSPGSNQPQHF.

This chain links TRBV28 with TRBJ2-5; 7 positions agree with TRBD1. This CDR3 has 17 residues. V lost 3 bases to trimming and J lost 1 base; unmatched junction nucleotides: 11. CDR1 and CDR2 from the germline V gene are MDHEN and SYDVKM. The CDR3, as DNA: TGTGCCAGCAGTTTTCAGACAGGGCTCCCTCTCCAAGAGACCCAGTACTTC. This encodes CASSFQTGLPLQETQYF.